The next 10 T cell receptor beta chains were all read from a single sample in a study of blood T cell repertoires in COVID-19. Repertoires were generated with immunoSEQ multiplex PCR, while TCRdb's copy carries only in-frame clones and drops some. In the table there are about 670,000 clones, just under 90% of which are singletons. The sequenced sample was peripheral blood. The source of these receptors is a woman younger than 30 with acute or convalescent COVID-19.

The rearrangement joins TRBV19 to TRBJ1-1, with D maybe TRBD1 (5 bases). This CDR3 region has 14 residues. CDR1 and CDR2 (germline): LNHDA, SQIVND (reference sequence). V shed 6 bases and J shed 1 base, with 12 bases lying between them. CDR3 loop: CASRVGRTNTEAFF. For the CDR3, the DNA is TGTGCCAGTAGAGTGGGGCGGACGAACACTGAAGCTTTCTTT.

V is TRBV4-3 and J is TRBJ1-6, with D maybe TRBD1 (6 bases). The CDR3 has 19 amino acids. Trimming took 0 bases from V and 0 from J, leaving 15 bases between them. Looked up from germline, CDR1 is LGHNA and CDR2 is YSLEER. This chain's CDR3 is CASSQDDDTGSSYNSPLHF. CDR3 nucleotide sequence: TGCGCCAGCAGCCAAGATGATGATACAGGGAGCTCCTATAATTCACCCCTCCACTTT.

The chain joins TRBV6-5 to TRBJ2-3; D is uncertain. Germline V CDR1 and CDR2: MNHEY, SVGAGI. With 5 bases removed from V and 2 bases from J, the gap between germline ends came to 11 bases. This CDR3 is 14 amino acids long. The CDR3 region is CASSPPVSTDTQYF. The DNA of the CDR3 is TGTGCCAGCAGTCCCCCCGTCTCCACAGATACGCAGTATTTT.

The rearrangement joins TRBV5-4 to TRBJ2-7, with TRBD1 matching 8 bases. V gave up 4 bases and J gave up 5 bases; unmatched junction bases: 2. The CDR3 is made up of 12 amino acids. Germline-derived CDR1 and CDR2 are SGHNT and YYREEE (reference sequence). CDR3 bases: TGTGCCAGCAGCGGGGACAGGCACGAGCAGTACTTC. It specifies CASSGDRHEQYF.

This sequence joins TRBV11-2 and TRBJ2-7; D remains ambiguous. The V end lost 0 bases, the J end lost 6 bases, and 15 bases lay between the germline ends. The CDR3 has 15 amino acids. Germline-derived CDR1 and CDR2 are SGHAT and FQNNGV. The CDR3 DNA sequence: TGTGCCAGCAGCTTAGATCATGGTCCTACCACCGAGCAGTACTTC. Translating it yields CASSLDHGPTTEQYF.

This clone was detected only a few times. This chain connects TRBV6-5 to TRBJ1-2; no reliable D call. V lost 0 bases, J lost 6 bases, and 8 bases lay in between. The CDR3 contains 13 residues. Germline V gene data show CDR1 as MNHEY and CDR2 as SVGAGI. The CDR3 here is CASSYSTRDGYTF. CDR3 in DNA: TGTGCCAGCAGTTACTCGACCCGGGATGGCTACACCTTC.

V usage is TRBV29-1 and J usage is TRBJ1-1; no definite D call. The CDR3 is 13 residues long. The germline V and J ends were trimmed by 3 bases and 1 base, with 9 bases remaining between them. Germline values: CDR1 SQVTM, CDR2 ANQGSEA. Here the CDR3 reads CSVERQPNTEAFF. The CDR3 nucleotides are TGCAGCGTTGAGCGGCAGCCGAACACTGAAGCTTTCTTT.

V and J are TRBV10-3 and TRBJ1-4, with a possible D match to TRBD1 (5 bases). CDR3 length: 16 amino acids. Germline values: CDR1 ENHRY, CDR2 SYGVKD. Trimming removed 0 bases at V and 7 bases at J, with 15 bases between. In DNA, the CDR3 is TGTGCCATCAGTGAGTCGGGACTGCCATTAGGTGAAAAACTGTTTTTT. Its protein is CAISESGLPLGEKLFF.

In this sample, this clone turned up once. V usage is TRBV19 and J usage is TRBJ1-6; D is possibly TRBD1 (5 bases). Germline V gives CDR1 LNHDA, CDR2 SQIVND (reference sequence). The V and J ends lost 6 bases and 4 bases respectively, with 25 bases between them. This CDR3 is built from 19 residues. The CDR3 spells CASSNMARGGGGYNSPLHF. The CDR3 DNA follows: TGTGCCAGTAGCAATATGGCCCGGGGCGGGGGAGGTTATAATTCACCCCTCCACTTT.

This clone was picked up one time. This chain joins TRBV3-1 (or the pseudogene TRBV3-2) and TRBJ1-3, with D unresolved. The CDR3 is 14 amino acids. Trimming pared 4 bases from V and 0 bases from J, leaving 7 bases between. Germline CDR1 is LGHDT and CDR2 is YNNKEL (reference sequence). CDR3 residues: CASSLKSSGNTIYF. In DNA form, the CDR3 reads TGTGCCAGCAGCCTCAAGAGCTCTGGAAACACCATATATTTT.